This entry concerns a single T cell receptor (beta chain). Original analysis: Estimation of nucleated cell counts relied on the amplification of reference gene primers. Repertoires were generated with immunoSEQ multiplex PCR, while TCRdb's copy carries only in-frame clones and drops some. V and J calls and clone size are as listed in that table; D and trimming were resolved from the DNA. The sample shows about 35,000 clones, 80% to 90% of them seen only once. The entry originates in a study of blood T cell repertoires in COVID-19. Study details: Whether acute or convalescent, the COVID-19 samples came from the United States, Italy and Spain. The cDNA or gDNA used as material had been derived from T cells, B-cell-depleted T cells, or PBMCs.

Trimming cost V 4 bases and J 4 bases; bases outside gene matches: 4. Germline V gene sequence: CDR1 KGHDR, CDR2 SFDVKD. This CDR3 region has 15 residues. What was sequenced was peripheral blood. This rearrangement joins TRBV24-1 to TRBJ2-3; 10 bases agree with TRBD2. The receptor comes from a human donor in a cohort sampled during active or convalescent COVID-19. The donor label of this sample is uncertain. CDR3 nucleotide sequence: TGTGCCACCAGTGAATGGACTAGCGGCGCAGATACGCAGTATTTT. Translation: CATSEWTSGADTQYF.